This record concerns one T cell receptor (beta chain) sequence. This clonotype was found a few times. Its antigen is still unknown. No much larger clone is present one base from it, and per-base qualities are unavailable. These data belong to a study of T cells after yellow fever vaccination (dated by TCRdb to between 2018 and 2021). Describing the broader study: The SMART-Seq v4 Ultra Low Input RNA kit was used to prepare libraries from fractions with low cell numbers. Bulk PBMC replicates and cell subsets were isolated from blood drawn at multiple timepoints before and after both primary and secondary immunization. Two healthy male donors made up the cohort, one aged 18 to 29 years and the other aged 30 to 40 years. To track T-cell clones before and after primary and booster YFV17D yellow fever vaccination, bulk TCR alpha and beta repertoires were sequenced longitudinally. Study-wide findings and limitations: The secondary T-cell response was weaker than the primary response but faster, peaking on day 5 instead of day 15. Most clones expanded after primary vaccination were re-detected after the booster (almost 97% of CD4 and 80% to 90% of CD8), suggesting broad memory maintenance. Because only a couple of donors were included in the study, the extent to which the findings can be generalized is limited. A small fraction of clonotypes appeared in both the CD4 and CD8 compartments, likely as a result of convergent recombination. FACS-sorted repertoires could contain abundant contaminating clonotypes from the bulk population, so computational filtering was required.

Synthesis of TCR cDNA relied on 5'RACE template switching, a step that introduced a universal primer site along with unique molecular identifiers. Priming of cDNA synthesis was performed from both the TCR alpha and TCR beta constant segments. Two PCR steps were used to amplify libraries, with sample barcodes and sequencing adapters being added in the second step. Sequencing of the libraries was done on either Illumina HiSeq 2500 (2x100 bp) or NovaSeq (2x150 bp). Turning to the authors' computational methods: Reads were demultiplexed and collapsed into UMI consensus sequences with MIGEC, and V(D)J alignment was performed with MiXCR. Clonotypes responding to the vaccine were identified with edgeR on replicate PBMC samples, with the criteria of FDR below 0.01 and a log2 fold change above 5 up to day 15. CD4 or CD8 identity was assigned to each bulk clonotype according to whether the clonotype was present at higher abundance in the sequenced CD4 repertoire or the sequenced CD8 repertoire. Using fastp at Q25 and MiXCR, TCRdb reprocessed the public reads and kept productive beta chains. Every distinct CDR3 protein forms one entry, paired with its most common genes and DNA. The V and J calls, along with clone size, are taken from TCRdb and not from the paper's own processing. This sample lists 450,000 to 550,000 distinct CDR3 sequences; 20% to 25% were detected once. The ten most abundant clones make up roughly a sixth of the sample.

The germline ends are 10 bases apart after V is trimmed by 1 base and J by 0 bases. The CDR3 starts with the cysteine, ends with the phenylalanine, and has 15 residues. Only the CDR3 part of the read is kept: 45 bases, read in frame from the first base. CDR1 and CDR2, per the germline V gene (reference sequence), are SGHNT and YYREEE. Taken with the paper, the label for treatment or condition translates to: live attenuated yellow fever vaccine strain. At each blood-draw timepoint, two biological replicates of bulk PBMCs were obtained. A standard Ficoll-Paque protocol was used to isolate PBMCs from peripheral blood. RNA was extracted with TriZol from bulk PBMCs, CD4 and CD8 fractions, and dextramer-positive and dextramer-negative fractions.

The chain employs TRBV5-4 and TRBJ1-1; the D region possibly corresponds to TRBD1 (5 bases align). The source is a man younger than 30 who received the YFV17D yellow fever vaccine. The sample in question was PBMCs, obtained 21 days after the first yellow fever vaccination. The DNA reads as follows: TGTGCCAGCAGCTTGACGTTCAGGGTGAACACTGAAGCTTTCTTT. Translation gives CASSLTFRVNTEAFF.